The rows below give T cell receptor beta chains drawn from one sample of a study of vaccination effects on CD4 cells after COVID-19. No antigen is known for these receptors. TCRdb's copy holds only in-frame clones and misses some; the assay was immunoSEQ multiplex PCR. Here the sample spans roughly 76,000 clones, about 74% being singletons. The source material was CD4+ T cells from PBMCs cultured with HCoV-229E spike peptides, sampled before COVID-19 vaccination. Receptor source: a human donor who received a COVID-19 vaccine. CDR3s leave out the opening cysteine and the closing phenylalanine or tryptophan. Each record gives: CDR3 length, V gene, J gene, CDR3 protein.

>11|TRBV7-9|TRBJ2-5
ASSLDGQETQY
>11|TRBV6-5|TRBJ1-2
ASGSDRGYGYT
>11|TRBV2|TRBJ1-2
ASRLTGNYGYT
>13|TRBV18|TRBJ2-5
ASSPSLRGVETQY
>11|TRBV18|TRBJ2-1
ASSPQEYNEQF
>13|TRBV7-8|TRBJ2-1
ASSTRTGYYNEQF
>14|TRBV5-1|TRBJ2-3
ASSLAPYVSTDTQY
>14|TRBV5-1|TRBJ2-1
ASSFEQRGAYNEQF
>13|TRBV5-1|TRBJ2-5
ASSLLLAGQETQY
>12|TRBV6-2/TRBV6-3|TRBJ1-2
ASSYKGTGRGYT
>11|TRBV10-1|TRBJ2-5
ASSESSGRTQY
>10|TRBV28|TRBJ1-5
ASSLGVQPQH
>14|TRBV4-3|TRBJ1-4
ASSHRRGETNEKLF
>13|TRBV5-1|TRBJ2-2
ASSFATGGIGELF
>11|TRBV14|TRBJ1-5
ASSLWGEQPQH
>13|TRBV7-9|TRBJ1-4
ASSLRRVRTEKLF
>14|TRBV28|TRBJ1-3
ASSSLGLARTDTIY
>10|TRBV7-9|TRBJ2-5
ASSFNGRVKD
>11|TRBV29-1|TRBJ2-1
SVPGSGFDEQF
>12|TRBV18|TRBJ2-1
ASSTAGQGVRQF
>11|TRBV6-5|TRBJ2-3
ASSTGGPDTQY
>15|TRBV9|TRBJ2-1
ASSVTSGGNSYNEQF
>10|TRBV30|TRBJ1-3
AWTGNRNTIY
>13|TRBV7-2|TRBJ2-1
ASSLDGGVLYEQF
>16|TRBV19|TRBJ2-1
ASSIRSLAQSSYNEQF
>17|TRBV4-1|TRBJ2-2
ASSQDWRASGVNTGELF
>12|TRBV10-3|TRBJ2-5
AISESQSQETQY
>9|TRBV3-1/TRBV3-2|TRBJ2-5
ASSQVKTQY
>14|TRBV7-9|TRBJ2-1
ASSLEKKSSYNEQF
>11|TRBV6-5|TRBJ1-2
ASRRTVGYGYT
>10|TRBV28|TRBJ1-2
ASTDKNYGYT
>13|TRBV7-3|TRBJ2-3
ASSFGGIGADTQY
>15|TRBV6-2/TRBV6-3|TRBJ2-3
ASSYSLGADRTDTQY
>11|TRBV7-2|TRBJ2-3
ASSFSGALEEY
>12|TRBV11-1|TRBJ2-5
ASSRGTVQETQY
>11|TRBV6-5|TRBJ1-6
AIRGPRDSPLH
>11|TRBV10-2|TRBJ1-2
ASSVGPGKGYT
>15|TRBV6-2/TRBV6-3|TRBJ1-5
ASSYSGTGSTNQPQH
>12|TRBV5-1|TRBJ2-5
ASANGAGEKTQY
>11|TRBV5-4|TRBJ2-5
ASSTTGGETQY
>11|TRBV29-1|TRBJ1-1
SVEDNGSREAF
>12|TRBV2|TRBJ2-2
ASSLDRGNGELF
>12|TRBV6-5|TRBJ1-5
ASTRRTGDHPQH
>7|TRBV21-1|TRBJ1-6
ARDSPLH
>14|TRBV4-1|TRBJ1-4
ASSLTSGTGNEKLF
>11|TRBV5-1|TRBJ2-2
ASSFANTGELF
>12|TRBV6-5|TRBJ1-5
ASTVGLSNQPQH
>11|TRBV6-5|TRBJ1-4
ASRDRVGEKLF